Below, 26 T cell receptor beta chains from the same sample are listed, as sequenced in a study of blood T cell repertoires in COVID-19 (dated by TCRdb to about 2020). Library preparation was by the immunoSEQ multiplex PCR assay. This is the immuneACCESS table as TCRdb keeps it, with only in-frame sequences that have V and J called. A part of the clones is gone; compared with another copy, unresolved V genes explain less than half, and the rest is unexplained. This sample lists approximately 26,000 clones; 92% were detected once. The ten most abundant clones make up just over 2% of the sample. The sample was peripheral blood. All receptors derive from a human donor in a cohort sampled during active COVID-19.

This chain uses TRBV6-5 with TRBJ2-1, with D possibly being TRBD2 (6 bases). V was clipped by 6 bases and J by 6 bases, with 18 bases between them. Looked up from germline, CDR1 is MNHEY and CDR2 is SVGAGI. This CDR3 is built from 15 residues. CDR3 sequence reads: CASRGSGRQRNEQFF. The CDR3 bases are TGTGCCAGCAGGGGGAGTGGGAGGCAGCGCAATGAGCAGTTCTTC.

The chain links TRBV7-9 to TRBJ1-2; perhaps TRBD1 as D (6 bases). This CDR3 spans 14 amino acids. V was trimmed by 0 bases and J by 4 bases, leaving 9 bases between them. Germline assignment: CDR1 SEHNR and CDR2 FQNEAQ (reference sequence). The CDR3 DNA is TGTGCCAGCAGCTTAGCCAGGGGCCTCTATGGCTACACCTTC. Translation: CASSLARGLYGYTF.

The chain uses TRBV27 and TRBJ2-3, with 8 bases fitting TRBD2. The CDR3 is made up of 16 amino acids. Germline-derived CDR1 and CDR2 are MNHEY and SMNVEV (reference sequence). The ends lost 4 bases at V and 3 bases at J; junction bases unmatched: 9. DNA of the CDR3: TGTGCCAGCAGTTCCCCAGCGGGAGCGGGGACAGATACGCAGTATTTT. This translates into CASSSPAGAGTDTQYF.

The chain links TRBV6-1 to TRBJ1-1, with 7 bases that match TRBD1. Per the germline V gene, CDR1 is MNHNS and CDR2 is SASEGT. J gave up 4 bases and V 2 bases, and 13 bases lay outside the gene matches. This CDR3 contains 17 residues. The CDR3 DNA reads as TGTGCCAGCAGTGAAAGGCGTTTAGGGGGCCTGGGCACTGAAGCTTTCTTT. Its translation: CASSERRLGGLGTEAFF.

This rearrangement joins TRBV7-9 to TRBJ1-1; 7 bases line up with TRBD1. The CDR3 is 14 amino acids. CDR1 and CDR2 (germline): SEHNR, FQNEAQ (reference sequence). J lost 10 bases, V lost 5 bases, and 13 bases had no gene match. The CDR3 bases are TGTGCCAGCAGCGAAACAGGGGCCGTGATGGTAGCTTTCTTT. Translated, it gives CASSETGAVMVAFF.

CDR3 sequence: CASSYTRNNSPLHF. CDR3 nucleotides: TGTGCCAGCAGTTACACCAGGAATAATTCACCCCTCCACTTT. The chain joins TRBV6-5 to TRBJ1-6; no clear D gene. V was trimmed by 2 bases and J by 5 bases, leaving 7 bases between them. The CDR3 is 14 residues long. Germline CDR1 reads MNHEY; CDR2 reads SVGAGI.

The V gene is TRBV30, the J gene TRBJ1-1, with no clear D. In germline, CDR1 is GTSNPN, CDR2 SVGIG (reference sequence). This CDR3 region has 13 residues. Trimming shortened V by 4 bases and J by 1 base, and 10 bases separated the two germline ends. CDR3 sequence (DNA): TGTGCCTGGAAGGTACAGACGAACACTGAAGCTTTCTTT. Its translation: CAWKVQTNTEAFF.

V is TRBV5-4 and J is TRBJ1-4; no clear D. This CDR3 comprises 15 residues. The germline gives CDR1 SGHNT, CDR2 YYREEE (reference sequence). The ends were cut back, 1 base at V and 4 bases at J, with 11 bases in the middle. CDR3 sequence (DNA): TGTGCCAGCAGCTTGTCCGGCGGAAATAATGAAAAACTGTTTTTT. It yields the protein CASSLSGGNNEKLFF.

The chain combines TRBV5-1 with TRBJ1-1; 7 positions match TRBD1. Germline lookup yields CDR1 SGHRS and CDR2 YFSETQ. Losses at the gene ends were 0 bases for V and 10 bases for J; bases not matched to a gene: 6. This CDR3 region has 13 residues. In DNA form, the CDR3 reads TGCGCCAGCAGCTTGGAGAGGGGGCGGAGAGCTTTCTTT. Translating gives CASSLERGRRAFF. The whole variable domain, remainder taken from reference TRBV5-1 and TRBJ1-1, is KAGVTQTPRYLIKTRGQQVTLSCSPISGHRSVSWYQQTPGQGLQFLFEYFSETQRNKGNFPGRFSGRQFSNSRSEMNVSTLELGDSALYLCASSLERGRRAFFGQGTRLTVV.

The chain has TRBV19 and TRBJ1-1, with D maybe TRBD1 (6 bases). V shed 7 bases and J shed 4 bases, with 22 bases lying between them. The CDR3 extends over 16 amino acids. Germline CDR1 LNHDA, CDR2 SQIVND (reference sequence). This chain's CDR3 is CASTNGGGGWSTEAFF. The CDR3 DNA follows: TGTGCCAGTACCAATGGGGGGGGCGGTTGGTCCACTGAAGCTTTCTTT. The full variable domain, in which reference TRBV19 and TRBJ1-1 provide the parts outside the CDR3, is DGGITQSPKYLFRKEGQNVTLSCEQNLNHDAMYWYRQDPGQGLRLIYYSQIVNDFQKGDIAEGYSVSREKKESFPLTVTSAQKNPTAFYLCASTNGGGGWSTEAFFGQGTRLTVV.

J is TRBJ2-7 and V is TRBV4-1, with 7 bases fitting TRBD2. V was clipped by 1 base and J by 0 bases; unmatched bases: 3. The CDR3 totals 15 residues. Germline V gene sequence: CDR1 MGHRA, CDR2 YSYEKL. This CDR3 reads CASSQGLADSYEQYF. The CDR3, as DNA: TGCGCCAGCAGCCAAGGCCTAGCGGACTCCTACGAGCAGTACTTC.

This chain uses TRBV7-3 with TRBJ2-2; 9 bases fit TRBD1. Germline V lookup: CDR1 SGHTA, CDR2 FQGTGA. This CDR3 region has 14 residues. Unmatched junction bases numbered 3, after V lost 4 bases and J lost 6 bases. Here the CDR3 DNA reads TGTGCCAGCAGCTCGGACAGGGGACCCGGGGAGCTGTTTTTT. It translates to CASSSDRGPGELFF. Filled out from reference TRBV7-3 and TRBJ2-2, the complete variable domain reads GAGVSQTPSNKVTEKGKYVELRCDPISGHTALYWYRQSLGQGPEFLIYFQGTGAADDSGLPNDRFFAVRPEGSVSTLKIQRTERGDSAVYLCASSSDRGPGELFFGEGSRLTVL.

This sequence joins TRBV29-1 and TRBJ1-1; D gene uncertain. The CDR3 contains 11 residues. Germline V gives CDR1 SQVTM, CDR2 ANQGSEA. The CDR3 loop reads CSARRGAEAFF. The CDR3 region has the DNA TGCAGTGCAAGACGCGGCGCTGAAGCTTTCTTT.

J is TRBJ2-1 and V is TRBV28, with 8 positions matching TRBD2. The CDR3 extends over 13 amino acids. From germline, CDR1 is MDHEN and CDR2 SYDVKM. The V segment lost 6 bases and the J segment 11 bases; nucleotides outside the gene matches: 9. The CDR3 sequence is CASSTFSGGKQFF. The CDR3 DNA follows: TGTGCCAGCAGCACCTTTTCGGGGGGGAAGCAGTTCTTC.

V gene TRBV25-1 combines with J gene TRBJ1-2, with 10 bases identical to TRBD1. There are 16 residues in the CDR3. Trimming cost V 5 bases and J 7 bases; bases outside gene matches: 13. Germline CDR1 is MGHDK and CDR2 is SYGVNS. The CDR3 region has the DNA TGTGCCAGCAGTACCCAACCGGGACAGGGGCGGAGTGGCTACACCTTC. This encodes CASSTQPGQGRSGYTF.

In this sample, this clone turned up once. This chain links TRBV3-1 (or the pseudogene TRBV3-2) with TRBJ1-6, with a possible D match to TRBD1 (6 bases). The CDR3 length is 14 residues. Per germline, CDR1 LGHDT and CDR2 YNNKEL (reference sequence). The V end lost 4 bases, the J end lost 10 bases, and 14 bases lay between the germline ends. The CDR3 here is CASSPGTGQSPLHF. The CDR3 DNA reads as TGTGCCAGCAGCCCCGGCACAGGGCAATCACCCCTCCACTTT.

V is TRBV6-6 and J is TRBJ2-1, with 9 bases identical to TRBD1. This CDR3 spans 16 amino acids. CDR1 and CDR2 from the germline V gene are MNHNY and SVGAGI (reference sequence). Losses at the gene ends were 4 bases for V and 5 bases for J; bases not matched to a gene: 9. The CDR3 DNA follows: TGTGCCAGCAGTTTCAAATCGGACAGGGGAAACAATGAGCAGTTCTTC. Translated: CASSFKSDRGNNEQFF.

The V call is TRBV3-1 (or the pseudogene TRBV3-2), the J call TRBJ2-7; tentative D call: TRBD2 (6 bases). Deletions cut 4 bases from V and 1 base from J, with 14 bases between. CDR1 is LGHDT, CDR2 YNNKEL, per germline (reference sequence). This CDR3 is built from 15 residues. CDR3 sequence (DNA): TGTGCCAGCAGCCTCTCGCGGGACCGGTCCTACGAGCAGTACTTC. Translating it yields CASSLSRDRSYEQYF.

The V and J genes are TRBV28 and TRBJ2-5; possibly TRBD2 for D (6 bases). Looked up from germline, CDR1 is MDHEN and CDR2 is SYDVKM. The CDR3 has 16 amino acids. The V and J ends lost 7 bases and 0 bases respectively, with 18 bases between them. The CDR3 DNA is TGTGCCAGCACTCCGATAGGCGGGGCCAACCAAGAGACCCAGTACTTC. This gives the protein CASTPIGGANQETQYF.

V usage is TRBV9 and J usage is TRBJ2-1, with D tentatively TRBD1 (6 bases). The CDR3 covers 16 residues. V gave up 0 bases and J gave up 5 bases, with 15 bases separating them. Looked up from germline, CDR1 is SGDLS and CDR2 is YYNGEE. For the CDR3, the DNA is TGTGCCAGCAGCGTAGCAGCAGGGGCGCGGCACAATGAGCAGTTCTTC. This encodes CASSVAAGARHNEQFF.

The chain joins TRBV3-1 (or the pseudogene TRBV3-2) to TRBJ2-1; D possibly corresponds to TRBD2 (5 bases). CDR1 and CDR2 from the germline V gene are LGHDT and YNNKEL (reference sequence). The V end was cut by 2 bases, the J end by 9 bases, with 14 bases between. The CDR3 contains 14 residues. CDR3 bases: TGTGCCAGCAGCCAAATGGAGGTGGTGGTTGAGCAGTTCTTC. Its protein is CASSQMEVVVEQFF.

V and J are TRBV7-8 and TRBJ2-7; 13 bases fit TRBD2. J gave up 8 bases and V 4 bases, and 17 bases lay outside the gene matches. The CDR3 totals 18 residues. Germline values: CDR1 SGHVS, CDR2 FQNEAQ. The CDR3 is CASSSRPLGLAGVRQQYF. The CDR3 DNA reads TGTGCCAGCAGCTCACGGCCCTTAGGACTAGCGGGAGTAAGACAGCAGTACTTC.

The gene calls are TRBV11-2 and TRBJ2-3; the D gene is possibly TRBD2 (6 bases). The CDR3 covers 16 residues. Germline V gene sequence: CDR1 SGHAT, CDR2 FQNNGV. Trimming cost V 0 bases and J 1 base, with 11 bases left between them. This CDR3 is CASSLEASVRTDTQYF. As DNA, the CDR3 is TGTGCCAGCAGCTTAGAGGCTAGCGTTCGCACAGATACGCAGTATTTT.

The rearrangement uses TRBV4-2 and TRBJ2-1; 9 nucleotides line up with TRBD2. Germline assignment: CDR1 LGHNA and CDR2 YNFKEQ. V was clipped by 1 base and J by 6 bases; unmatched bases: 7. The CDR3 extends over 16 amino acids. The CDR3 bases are TGTGCCAGCAGCCAAGGTCCTGGACTAGCGTCCAATGAGCAGTTCTTC. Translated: CASSQGPGLASNEQFF.

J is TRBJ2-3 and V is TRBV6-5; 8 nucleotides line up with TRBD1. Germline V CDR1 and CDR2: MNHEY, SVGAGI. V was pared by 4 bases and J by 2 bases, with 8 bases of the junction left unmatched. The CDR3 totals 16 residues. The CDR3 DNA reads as TGTGCCAGCAGTTTGATTGGGACAGGTACCACAGATACGCAGTATTTT. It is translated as CASSLIGTGTTDTQYF.

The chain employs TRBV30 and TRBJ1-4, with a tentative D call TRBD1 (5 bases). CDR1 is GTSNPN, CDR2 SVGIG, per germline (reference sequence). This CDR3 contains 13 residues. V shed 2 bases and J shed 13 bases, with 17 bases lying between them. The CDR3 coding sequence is TGTGCCTGGAGTTCCGGGCCGGGGGAGGGACTGTTTTTT. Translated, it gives CAWSSGPGEGLFF.